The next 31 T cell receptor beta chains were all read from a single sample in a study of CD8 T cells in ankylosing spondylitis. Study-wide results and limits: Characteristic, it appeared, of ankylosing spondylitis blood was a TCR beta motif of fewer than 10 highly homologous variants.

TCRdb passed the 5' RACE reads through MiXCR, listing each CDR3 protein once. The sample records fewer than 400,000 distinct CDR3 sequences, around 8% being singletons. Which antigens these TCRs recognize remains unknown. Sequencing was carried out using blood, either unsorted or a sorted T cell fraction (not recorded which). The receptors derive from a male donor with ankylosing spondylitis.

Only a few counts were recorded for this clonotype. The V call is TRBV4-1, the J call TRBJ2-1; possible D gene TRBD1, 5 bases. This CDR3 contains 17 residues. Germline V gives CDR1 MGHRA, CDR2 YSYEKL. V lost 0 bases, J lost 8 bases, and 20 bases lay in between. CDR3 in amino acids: CASSQDWAGFPRDEQFF. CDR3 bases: TGCGCCAGCAGCCAAGATTGGGCAGGGTTTCCAAGAGATGAGCAGTTCTTC.

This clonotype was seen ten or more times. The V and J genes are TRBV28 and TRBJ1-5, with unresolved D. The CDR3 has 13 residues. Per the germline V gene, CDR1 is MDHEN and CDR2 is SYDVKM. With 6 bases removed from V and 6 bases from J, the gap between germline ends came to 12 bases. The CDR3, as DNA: TGTGCCAGCAGCATAGGTGGTCGTCAGCCCCAGCATTTT. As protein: CASSIGGRQPQHF.

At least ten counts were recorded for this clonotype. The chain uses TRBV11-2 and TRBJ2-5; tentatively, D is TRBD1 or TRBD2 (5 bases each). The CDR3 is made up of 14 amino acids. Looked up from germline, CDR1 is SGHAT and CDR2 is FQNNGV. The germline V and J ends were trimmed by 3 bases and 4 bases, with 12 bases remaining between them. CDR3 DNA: TGTGCCAGCAGCTTCGACCCGAGGGGAGAGACCCAGTACTTC. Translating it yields CASSFDPRGETQYF.

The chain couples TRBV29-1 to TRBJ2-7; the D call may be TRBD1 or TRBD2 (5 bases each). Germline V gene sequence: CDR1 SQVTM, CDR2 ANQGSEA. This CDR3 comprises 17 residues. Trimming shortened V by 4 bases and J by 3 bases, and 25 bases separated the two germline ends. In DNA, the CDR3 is TGCAGCGTTGCGACAGTAGTCGGGGCGAAGCGTTACTACGAGCAGTACTTC. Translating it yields CSVATVVGAKRYYEQYF.

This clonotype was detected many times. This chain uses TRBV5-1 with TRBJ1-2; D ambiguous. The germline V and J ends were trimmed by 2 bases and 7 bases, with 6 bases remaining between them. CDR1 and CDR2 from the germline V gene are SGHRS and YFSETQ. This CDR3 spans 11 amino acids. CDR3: CASSFGSGYTF. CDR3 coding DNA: TGCGCCAGCAGCTTTGGGTCTGGCTACACCTTC.

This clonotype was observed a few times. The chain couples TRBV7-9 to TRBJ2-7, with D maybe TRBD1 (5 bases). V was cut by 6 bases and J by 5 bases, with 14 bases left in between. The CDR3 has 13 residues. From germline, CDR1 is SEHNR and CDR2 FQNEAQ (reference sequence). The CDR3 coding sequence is TGTGCCAGCAGTTACCTACAGGTTCACGAGCAGTACTTC. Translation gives CASSYLQVHEQYF.

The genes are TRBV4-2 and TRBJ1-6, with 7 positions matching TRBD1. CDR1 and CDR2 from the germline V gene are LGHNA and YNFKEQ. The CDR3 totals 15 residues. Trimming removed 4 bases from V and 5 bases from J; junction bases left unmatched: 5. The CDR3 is CASSLRDRDNSPLHF. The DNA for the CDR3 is TGTGCCAGCAGCCTCCGGGACAGAGATAATTCACCCCTCCACTTT.

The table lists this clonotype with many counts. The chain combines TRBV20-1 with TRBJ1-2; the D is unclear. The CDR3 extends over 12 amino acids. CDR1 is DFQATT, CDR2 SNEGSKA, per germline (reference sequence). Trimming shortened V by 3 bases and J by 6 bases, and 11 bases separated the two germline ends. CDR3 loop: CSARAPGDGYTF. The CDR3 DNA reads TGCAGTGCTAGGGCCCCCGGGGATGGCTACACCTTC.

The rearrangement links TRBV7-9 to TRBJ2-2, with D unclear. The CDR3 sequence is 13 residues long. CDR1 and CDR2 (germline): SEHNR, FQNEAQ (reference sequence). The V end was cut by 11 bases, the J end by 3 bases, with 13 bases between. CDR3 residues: CASRTLDTGELFF. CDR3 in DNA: TGTGCCTCCCGCACCCTGGACACCGGGGAGCTGTTTTTT. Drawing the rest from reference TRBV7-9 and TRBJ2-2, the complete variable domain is DTGVSQNPRHKITKRGQNVTFRCDPISEHNRLYWYRQTLGQGPEFLTYFQNEAQLEKSRLLSDRFSAERPKGSFSTLEIQRTEQGDSAMYLCASRTLDTGELFFGEGSRLTVL.

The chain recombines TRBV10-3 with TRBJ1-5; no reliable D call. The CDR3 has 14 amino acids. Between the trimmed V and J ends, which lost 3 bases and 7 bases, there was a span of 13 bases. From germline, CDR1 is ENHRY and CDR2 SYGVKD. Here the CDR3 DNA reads TGTGCCATCAGTGATGGTCAGCCTCGCCAGCCCCAGCATTTT. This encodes CAISDGQPRQPQHF.

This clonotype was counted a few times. CDR3 residues: CASSPGAAYEQYF. CDR3 nucleotides: TGTGCCAGCTCACCGGGGGCAGCATACGAGCAGTACTTC. J is TRBJ2-7 and V is TRBV18; tentatively, D is TRBD1 (6 bases). The germline V gene encodes CDR1 KGHSH and CDR2 LQKENI. The CDR3 totals 13 residues. Deletions cut 3 bases from V and 4 bases from J, with 10 bases between.

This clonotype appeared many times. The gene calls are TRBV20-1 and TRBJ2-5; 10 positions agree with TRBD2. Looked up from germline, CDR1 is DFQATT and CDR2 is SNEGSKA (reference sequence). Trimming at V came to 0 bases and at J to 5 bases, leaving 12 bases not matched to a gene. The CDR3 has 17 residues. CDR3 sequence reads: CSARDMSSGSLGETQYF. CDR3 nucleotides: TGCAGTGCTAGAGATATGTCTAGCGGGAGCCTTGGGGAGACCCAGTACTTC.

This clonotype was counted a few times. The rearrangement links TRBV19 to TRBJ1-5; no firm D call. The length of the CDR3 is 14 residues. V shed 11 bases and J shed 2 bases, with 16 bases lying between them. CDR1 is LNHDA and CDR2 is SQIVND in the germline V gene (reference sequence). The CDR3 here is CAAARSGGNQPQHF. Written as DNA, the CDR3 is TGTGCCGCGGCCCGATCCGGGGGCAATCAGCCCCAGCATTTT.

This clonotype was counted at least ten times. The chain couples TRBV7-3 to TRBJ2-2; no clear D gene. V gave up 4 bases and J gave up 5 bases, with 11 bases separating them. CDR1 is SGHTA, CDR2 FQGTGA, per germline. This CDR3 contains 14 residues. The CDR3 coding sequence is TGTGCCAGCAGCTCCCCTAGTGGGACCGGGGAGCTGTTTTTT. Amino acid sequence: CASSSPSGTGELFF.

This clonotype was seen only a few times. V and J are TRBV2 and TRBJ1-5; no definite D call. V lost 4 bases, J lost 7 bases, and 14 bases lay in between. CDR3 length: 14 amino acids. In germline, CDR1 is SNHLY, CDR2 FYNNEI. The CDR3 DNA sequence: TGTGCCAGCAGTGTGTGGGGAGCTAGGCAGCCCCAGCATTTT. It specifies CASSVWGARQPQHF.

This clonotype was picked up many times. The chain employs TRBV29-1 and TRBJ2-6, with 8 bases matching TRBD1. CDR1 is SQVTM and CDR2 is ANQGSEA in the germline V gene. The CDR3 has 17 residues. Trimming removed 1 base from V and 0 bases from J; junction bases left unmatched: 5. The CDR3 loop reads CSVEARDRISGANVLTF. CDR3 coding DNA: TGCAGCGTTGAAGCCCGGGACAGGATCTCTGGGGCCAACGTCCTGACTTTC.

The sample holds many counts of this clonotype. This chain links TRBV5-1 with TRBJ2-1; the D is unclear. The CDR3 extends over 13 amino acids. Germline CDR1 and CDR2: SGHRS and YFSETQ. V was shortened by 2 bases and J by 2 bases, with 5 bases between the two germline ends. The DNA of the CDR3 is TGCGCCAGCAGCTTTTTAGCCTACAATGAGCAGTTCTTC. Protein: CASSFLAYNEQFF.

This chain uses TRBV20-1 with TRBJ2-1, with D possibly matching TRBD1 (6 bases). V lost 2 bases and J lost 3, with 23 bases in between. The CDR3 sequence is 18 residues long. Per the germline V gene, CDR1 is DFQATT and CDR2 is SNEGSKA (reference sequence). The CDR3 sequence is CSARLGQSKPTHYNEQFF. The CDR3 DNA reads TGCAGTGCTAGACTGGGACAATCGAAGCCCACCCACTACAATGAGCAGTTCTTC.

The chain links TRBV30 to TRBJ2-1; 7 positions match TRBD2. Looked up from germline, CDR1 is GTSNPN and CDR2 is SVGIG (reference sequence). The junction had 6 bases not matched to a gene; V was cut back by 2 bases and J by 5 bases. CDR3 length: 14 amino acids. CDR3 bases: TGTGCCTGGAGTCCTGGGGACTACGACAATGAGCAGTTCTTC. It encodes CAWSPGDYDNEQFF.

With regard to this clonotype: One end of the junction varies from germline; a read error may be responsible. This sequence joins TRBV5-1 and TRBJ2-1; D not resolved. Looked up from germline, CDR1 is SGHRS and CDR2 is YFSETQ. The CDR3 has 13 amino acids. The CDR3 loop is CASSLEPVNEQSF. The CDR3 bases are TGCGCCAGCAGCTTGGAGCCAGTTAATGAGCAGTCCTTC.

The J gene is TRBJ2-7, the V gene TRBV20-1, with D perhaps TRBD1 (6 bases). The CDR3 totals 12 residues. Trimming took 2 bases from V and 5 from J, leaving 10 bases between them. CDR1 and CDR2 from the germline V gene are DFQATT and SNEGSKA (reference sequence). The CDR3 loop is CSARQGQDEQYF. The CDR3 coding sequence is TGCAGTGCTAGACAGGGGCAGGACGAGCAGTACTTC.

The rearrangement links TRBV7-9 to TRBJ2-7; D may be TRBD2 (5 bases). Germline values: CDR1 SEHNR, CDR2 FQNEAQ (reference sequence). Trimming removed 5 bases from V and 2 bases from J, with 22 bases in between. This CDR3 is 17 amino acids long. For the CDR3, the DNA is TGTGCCAGCAGCCCCGGGGTAAAGGCGAGGGTCGCCTACGAGCAGTACTTC. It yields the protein CASSPGVKARVAYEQYF.

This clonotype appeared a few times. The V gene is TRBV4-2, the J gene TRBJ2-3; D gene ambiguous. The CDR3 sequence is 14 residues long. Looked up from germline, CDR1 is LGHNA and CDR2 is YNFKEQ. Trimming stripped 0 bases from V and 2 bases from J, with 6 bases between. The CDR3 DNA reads TGTGCCAGCAGCCAAGAGGTCGACACAGATACGCAGTATTTT. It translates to CASSQEVDTDTQYF.

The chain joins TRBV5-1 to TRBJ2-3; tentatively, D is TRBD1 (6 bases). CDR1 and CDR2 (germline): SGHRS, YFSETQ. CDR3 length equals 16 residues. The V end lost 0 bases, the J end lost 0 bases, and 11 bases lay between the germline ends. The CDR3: CASSLEGHLSTDTQYF. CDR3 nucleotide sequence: TGCGCCAGCAGCTTGGAGGGACATCTTAGCACAGATACGCAGTATTTT.

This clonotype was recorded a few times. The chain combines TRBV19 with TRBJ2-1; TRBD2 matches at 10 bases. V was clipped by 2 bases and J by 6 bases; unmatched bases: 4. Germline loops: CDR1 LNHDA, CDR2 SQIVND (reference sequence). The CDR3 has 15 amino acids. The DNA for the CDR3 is TGTGCCAGTAGTATAAAGCGGGAGGGCCCCAATGAGCAGTTCTTC. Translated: CASSIKREGPNEQFF. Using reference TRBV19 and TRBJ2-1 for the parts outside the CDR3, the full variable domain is DGGITQSPKYLFRKEGQNVTLSCEQNLNHDAMYWYRQDPGQGLRLIYYSQIVNDFQKGDIAEGYSVSREKKESFPLTVTSAQKNPTAFYLCASSIKREGPNEQFFGPGTRLTVL.

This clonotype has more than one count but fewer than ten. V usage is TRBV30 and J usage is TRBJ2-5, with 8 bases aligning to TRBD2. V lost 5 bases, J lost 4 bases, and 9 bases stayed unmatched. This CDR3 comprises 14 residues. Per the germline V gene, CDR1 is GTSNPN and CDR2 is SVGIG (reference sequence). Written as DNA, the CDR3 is TGTGCCTGGGCTATAAGCGGGAGTGCAGAGACCCAGTACTTC. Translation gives CAWAISGSAETQYF.

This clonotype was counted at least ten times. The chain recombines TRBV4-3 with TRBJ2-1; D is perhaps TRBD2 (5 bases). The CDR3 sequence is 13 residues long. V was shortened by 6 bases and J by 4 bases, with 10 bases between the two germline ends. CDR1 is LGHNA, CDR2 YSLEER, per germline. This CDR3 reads CASSMTIYNEQFF. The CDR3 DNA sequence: TGCGCCAGCAGTATGACTATTTACAATGAGCAGTTCTTC.

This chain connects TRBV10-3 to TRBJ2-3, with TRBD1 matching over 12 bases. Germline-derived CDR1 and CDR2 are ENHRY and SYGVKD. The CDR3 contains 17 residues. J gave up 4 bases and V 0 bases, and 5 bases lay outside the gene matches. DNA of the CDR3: TGTGCCATCAGTGAGTCTCTTGGGACAGGGGGCCCAGATACGCAGTATTTT. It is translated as CAISESLGTGGPDTQYF.

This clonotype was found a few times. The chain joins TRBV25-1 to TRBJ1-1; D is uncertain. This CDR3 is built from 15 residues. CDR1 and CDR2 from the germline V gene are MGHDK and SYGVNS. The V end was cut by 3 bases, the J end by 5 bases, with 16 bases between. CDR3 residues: CASSDSTGFGTEAFF. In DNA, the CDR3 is TGTGCCAGCAGTGATTCTACGGGTTTTGGTACTGAAGCTTTCTTT.

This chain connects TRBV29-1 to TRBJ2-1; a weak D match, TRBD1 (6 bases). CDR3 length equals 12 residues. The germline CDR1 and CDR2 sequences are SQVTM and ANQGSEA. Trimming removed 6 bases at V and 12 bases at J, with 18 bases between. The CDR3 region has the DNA TGCAGCGTGGCTCAGGGGAATGAAGGGCAGTTCTTC. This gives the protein CSVAQGNEGQFF.

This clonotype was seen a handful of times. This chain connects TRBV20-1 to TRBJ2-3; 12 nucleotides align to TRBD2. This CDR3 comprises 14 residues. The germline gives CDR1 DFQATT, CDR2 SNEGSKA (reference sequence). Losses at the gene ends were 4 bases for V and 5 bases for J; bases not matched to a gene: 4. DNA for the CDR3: TGCAGTGCTACCACGGGACTAGCGGGAGATACGCAGTATTTT. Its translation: CSATTGLAGDTQYF.